A single T cell receptor beta chain is shown here with its context. What it recognizes is unknown. The junction had 16 bases not matched to a gene; V was cut back by 5 bases and J by 5 bases. Germline V CDR1 and CDR2: SGHAT, FQDESV (reference sequence). The CDR3 runs 18 residues. This entry is derived from a study of response to subunit inactivated influenza vaccine. Findings and limits, study-wide: New T cells are recruited in small numbers by each seasonal influenza vaccination, according to the authors' suggestion.

TCRdb redid the calling of the RT-PCR reads with MiXCR, one entry per CDR3 protein. Of about 700,000 distinct CDR3 sequences in the sample, approximately 13% were seen once. The chain employs TRBV11-1 and TRBJ2-3, with 10 bases that match TRBD2. The material sequenced was PBMCs from blood, taken 14 days before vaccination. The receptor was derived from a man aged 50 or older who received an inactivated influenza vaccine. CDR3 sequence reads: CASSLIGLAVMHRDTQYF. For the CDR3, the DNA is TGTGCCAGCAGCCTAATAGGACTAGCGGTTATGCACAGAGATACGCAGTATTTT.